A selection of T cell receptor beta chains follows, all from one sample in a study of T cells in Graves' hyperthyroidism and ophthalmopathy. TCRdb reprocessed the multiplex PCR reads via MiXCR and lists one record per CDR3 protein. Of hundreds of thousands of distinct CDR3 sequences in the sample, under 15% were seen once. Specimen: blood. The receptors stem from a woman younger than 30 with Graves' hyperthyroidism. CDR3s include the opening cysteine and the closing phenylalanine or tryptophan. The order of the fields is D gene, J gene, clone size, V gene, CDR3 DNA, CDR3 protein. A D gene is named only where the DNA matches it firmly. Expanded clones get a size class; other rows say once, few or many, or leave the size out.

TRBD2	TRBJ2-2	few	TRBV9	TGTGCCAGCAGCGTAGCGGGAGGTCTCCCCGGGGAGCTGTTTTTT	CASSVAGGLPGELFF
TRBD1	TRBJ1-1	.	TRBV25-1	TGTGCCAGCGCTCGGACAGGGCGATTGAACACTGAAGCTTTCTTT	CASARTGRLNTEAFF
.	TRBJ2-5	many	TRBV3-1	TGTGCCAGCAGCCGCAGGATGAGCGGAGTCCAAGAGACCCAGTACTTC	CASSRRMSGVQETQYF
.	TRBJ2-7	many	TRBV27	TGTGCCAGCAGTTTCCTGACAGGGACTGTCTACGAGCAGTACTTC	CASSFLTGTVYEQYF
TRBD2	TRBJ2-5	many	TRBV7-9	TGTGCCAGCAGCTCGGGGGGTTTGAGAGAGACCCAGTACTTC	CASSSGGLRETQYF
.	TRBJ1-1	many	TRBV10-3	TGTGCCATCAGTGATTCTAGATTAACTGAAGCTTTCTTT	CAISDSRLTEAFF
.	TRBJ1-5	many	TRBV2	TGTGCCAGCAGGCCAGGGGAAGATCAGCCCCAGCATTTT	CASRPGEDQPQHF
.	TRBJ1-1	.	TRBV19	TGTGCCAGTAGTATAGATTGGTTGAGGGACACTGAAGCTTTCTTT	CASSIDWLRDTEAFF
.	TRBJ1-1	.	TRBV11-2	TGTGTCAGCAGCCTAGAGCCGCAGGGTACTGAAGCTTTCTTT	CVSSLEPQGTEAFF
TRBD2	TRBJ2-7	many	TRBV28	TGTGCCAGCACCCAAGGGTCCCTAGCGGCGGGCTCCTACGAGCAGTACTTC	CASTQGSLAAGSYEQYF
TRBD2	TRBJ2-5	many	TRBV6-1	TGTGCCAGCAGGCCCTCGGGGAGCGGGGGGGAGACCCAGTACTTC	CASRPSGSGGETQYF
.	TRBJ2-1	many	TRBV9	TGTGCCAGCAGCGTAGGGGGCTCCTACAATGAGCAGTTCTTC	CASSVGGSYNEQFF
TRBD2	TRBJ2-1	many	TRBV28	TGTGCCAGCAGTTTCTGGGCTAGCGGGGGAGAGTACAATGAGCAGTTCTTC	CASSFWASGGEYNEQFF
.	TRBJ1-2	many	TRBV27	TGTGCCAGCAGTTTGGGGGCGGGGTATGGCTACACCTTC	CASSLGAGYGYTF
.	TRBJ2-2	many	TRBV19	TGTGCCAGTAGTATAGAGGACAACACCGGGGAGCTGTTTTTT	CASSIEDNTGELFF
TRBD1	TRBJ1-2	few	TRBV19	TGTGCCAGTAGTATTCCCGGACAGGGCTATGGCTACACCTTC	CASSIPGQGYGYTF
.	TRBJ2-5	many	TRBV5-6	TGTGCCAGCAGCCCCGGGACGTCGCGCGTGGAGACCCAGTACTTC	CASSPGTSRVETQYF
TRBD1	TRBJ1-1	many	TRBV28	TGTGCCAGCAGCCCCGGGACAGAAAACACTGAAGCTTTCTTT	CASSPGTENTEAFF
.	TRBJ2-1	.	TRBV20-1	TGCAGTGCTAGAGTAATATCCAACGACCCCTCGGCATACAATGAGCAGTTCTTC	CSARVISNDPSAYNEQFF
.	TRBJ2-7	many	TRBV28	TGTGCCAGCGAATCGGACAGAAACAGCTCCTACGAGCAGTACTTC	CASESDRNSSYEQYF
.	TRBJ2-7	.	TRBV5-6	TGTGCCAGCAGTCCACCGCCCGGACTCGACCCCTCAACCTACGAGCAGTACTTC	CASSPPPGLDPSTYEQYF
.	TRBJ1-1	many	TRBV29-1	TGCAGCGTTGGTACCACAGGCCAGGATCTCACTGAAGCTTTCTTT	CSVGTTGQDLTEAFF
TRBD2	TRBJ2-1	many	TRBV20-1	TGCAGTGCTAGAGGGGGGGGCAATGAGCAGTTCTTC	CSARGGGNEQFF
.	TRBJ1-1	many	TRBV30	TGTGCCTGGAGTAAGGGGTTCAGGAACACTGAAGCTTTCTTT	CAWSKGFRNTEAFF
.	TRBJ1-3	.	TRBV4-3	TGCGCCAGCAGCCGAGGGCGAACTACACGAAACACCATATATTTT	CASSRGRTTRNTIYF
.	TRBJ2-2	many	TRBV7-2	TGTGCCAGCAGCTTAGACGGGAACACCGGGGAGCTGTTTTTT	CASSLDGNTGELFF
.	TRBJ1-2	many	TRBV7-9	TGTGCCAGCAGCTTAGGGGCAGGATTCCCCTATGGCTACACCTTC	CASSLGAGFPYGYTF